This T cell receptor (beta chain) was documented in a study of shared clonotypes between healthy human individuals. This clone has only a few counts. Antigen: not known. This CDR3 contains 16 residues. The junction had 9 bases not matched to a gene; V was cut back by 7 bases and J by 5 bases. The germline CDR1 and CDR2 sequences are SNHLY and FYNNEI. General study results and limits: Approximately 5.1% was the fraction of naive CD4 clonotypes found shared across a few donors. A limitation of the genetic and exposure-history diversity represented arose from few donors.

An assay was performed, and its level was deep. In the original processing: Quality scores were absent from the junction-only immunoSEQ sequences, so filtering differed. Clones were read by immunoSEQ multiplex PCR, and TCRdb kept only the in-frame ones, dropping some. The V and J calls and clone size are taken from that table; D and trimming were inferred from the DNA. Here the sample spans 2,500,000 or so clones, more than 90% being singletons. The sample consisted of naive CD4+ T cells sorted from blood. Described subset: CD45RA+ positively selected. The clonotype was recovered from a man aged 18 to 29 in good health. The rearrangement links TRBV2 to TRBJ2-2; 11 nucleotides line up with TRBD2. Here the CDR3 reads CASTVAGGPGTGELFF. The CDR3 nucleotides are TGTGCCAGCACTGTAGCGGGAGGGCCGGGAACCGGGGAGCTGTTTTTT.